This is a list of T cell receptor beta chains from one sample in a study of Ad26.COV2.S vaccination and SARS-CoV-2 variants. Some clones are missing from TCRdb's copy, which holds only in-frame ones; the method was immunoSEQ multiplex PCR. Among hundreds of thousands of clones listed, 87% were seen once. The sequenced sample was peripheral blood, obtained in a trial of Ad26.COV2.S vaccine versus placebo. The receptor source for this set is a person aged 18 to 65 who received the Ad26.COV2.S COVID-19 vaccine or a placebo. Each CDR3 is given with its conserved first and last residue. A D gene is named only where the DNA matches it firmly. Not all rows give a size; the values are once, few, many and, for expanded clones, a class.

V	J	D	size	DNA	CDR3
TRBV9	TRBJ2-7	NA	few	TGTGCCAGCAGCGTAGACCAGGTCTCCTACGAGCAGTACTTC	CASSVDQVSYEQYF
TRBV6-5	TRBJ2-7	NA	NA	TGTGCCAGCACCCCCCGACAGACATTCTACGGGGGGCAGTACTTC	CASTPRQTFYGGQYF
TRBV19	TRBJ2-6	NA	NA	TGTGCCAGTAGTAGCGGGTTCTCTGGGGCCAACGTCCTGACTTTC	CASSSGFSGANVLTF
TRBV3-1/TRBV3-2	TRBJ2-2	TRBD2	NA	TGTGCCAGCAGGCGATCGATGACTAGCGGCTTGTTCGCGAACACCGGGGAGCTGTTTTTT	CASRRSMTSGLFANTGELFF
TRBV12-3/TRBV12-4	TRBJ1-2	NA	NA	TGTGCCAGCAGTTTAGGACAGACCTATGGCTACACCTTC	CASSLGQTYGYTF
TRBV29-1	TRBJ2-1	TRBD2	NA	TGCAGCGTTGACAAGCGGGGGGAGTACAATGAGCAGTTCTTC	CSVDKRGEYNEQFF
TRBV6-5	TRBJ1-1	TRBD1	NA	TGTGCCAGCAGCCCAGGGGGGGGCACTGAAGCTTTCTTT	CASSPGGGTEAFF
TRBV15	TRBJ1-5	NA	few	TGTGCCACCAGCAGAGATCCCCTCGGGGAGGATCAGCCCCAGCATTTT	CATSRDPLGEDQPQHF
TRBV2	TRBJ1-1	NA	NA	TGTGCCAGCACCAGGGCAACTGAAGCTTTCTTT	CASTRATEAFF
TRBV9	TRBJ1-2	TRBD1	NA	TGTGCCAGCAGCGCCGGGACAGGGCAGGTCGGCTACACCTTC	CASSAGTGQVGYTF
TRBV6-5	TRBJ2-1	TRBD1	NA	TGTGCCAGCAGCCTGACAGGGGCTTTATACAATGAGCAGTTCTTC	CASSLTGALYNEQFF
TRBV19	TRBJ1-4	TRBD1	NA	TGTGCCAGTATGAGGGACAGACCTAATGAAAAACTGTTTTTT	CASMRDRPNEKLFF
TRBV6-1	TRBJ2-2	NA	NA	TGTGCCAGCAGTGATATCGCCGGGGAGCTGTTTTTT	CASSDIAGELFF
TRBV3-1/TRBV3-2	TRBJ2-7	TRBD1	NA	TGTGCCAGCAGCCAAGATGGGACAGGGGCATACGAGCAGTACTTC	CASSQDGTGAYEQYF
TRBV5-4	TRBJ1-1	NA	NA	TGTGCCAGCAGCCGGGACCTCCCCGGGATGGCTTTCTTT	CASSRDLPGMAFF
TRBV6-2/TRBV6-3	TRBJ2-5	TRBD2	NA	TGTGCCAGCAGTCGGGGACTAGCGGGGGGCCAAGAGACCCAGTACTTC	CASSRGLAGGQETQYF
TRBV7-9	TRBJ1-1	NA	NA	TGTGCCAGCAGCTTAGGGCAGGGGAGGAGTGAAGCTTTCTTT	CASSLGQGRSEAFF